The source of this TCR beta chain is a study of regulatory and conventional T cells in RAG deficiency. Looked up from germline, CDR1 is ENHRY and CDR2 is SYGVKD. Trimming cost V 3 bases and J 0 bases, with 9 bases left between them. CDR3 length: 14 amino acids. Conventional CD4+ T cells were sorted from blood as CD25-low CD127-high cells. Clones were sequenced by immunoSEQ multiplex PCR, and TCRdb holds only the in-frame ones, with some missing. The sample includes 20,000 to 25,000 clones, 95% to 97% seen only once; the top ten take 1% to 1.5%. The same sample was also studied in work on regulatory T cells. That report adds: The PCR used 52 TRBV and 13 TRBJ primers. Skewed V and J usage and few unique V-J pairs marked patient repertoires, most in Tregs.

Sequenced input: CD25- CD4+ T cells sorted from blood. J is TRBJ2-7 and V is TRBV10-3; D call uncertain. The sequence derives from a human donor in good health. For the CDR3, the DNA is TGTGCCATCAGTGATCAGCGAAGCTCCTACGAGCAGTACTTC. Encoded protein: CAISDQRSSYEQYF.